The sequence of this T cell receptor (beta chain) was determined in a study of cytomegalovirus exposure and HLA in healthy donors. Study results and limitations: A reported reduction in N-insertions relative to the roughly 710-donor mean was seen in an Asian-associated ancestry cluster in a later analysis.

The PCR made use of 60 Vbeta and 13 Jbeta primers. TCRdb's table, derived via immunoSEQ multiplex PCR, lists solely in-frame clones and lacks some. The table includes 60,000 to 80,000 clones, around 73% detected once. Turning to this clone: Its target is not known.

Germline trimming cut 0 bases from V and 4 bases from J; bases unmatched to any gene: 22. Germline CDR1 ENHRY, CDR2 SYGVKD. The CDR3 is 22 amino acids. This receptor was identified in a girl between 10 and 17 years old in good health and CMV-seropositive. This rearrangement joins TRBV10-3 to TRBJ2-1, with 9 bases that match TRBD2. The specimen sequenced was PBMCs. The CDR3 is CAISESPSQAPSGLAFYNEQFF. The CDR3 DNA is TGTGCCATCAGTGAGTCCCCCTCTCAGGCTCCTTCGGGACTAGCTTTTTACAATGAGCAGTTCTTC.